This record covers a single T cell receptor (beta chain). The target antigen is unknown. Clones were sequenced by immunoSEQ multiplex PCR, and TCRdb holds only the in-frame ones, with some missing. The data show about 21,000 clones, roughly 73% seen once. The data are from a study of CD4+ T cells in melanoma. General observations from the study: A reported correlation linked neoantigen-specific CD4+ T cells to CD8+, macrophage and B cell function. Reportedly, melanoma neoantigen-specific CD4+ T cells showed varied differentiation states.

This clonotype originated in a human donor with melanoma.

For the CDR3, the DNA is TGTGCCAGCAGCTTAGGCAGAGGTTCCGATACGCAGTATTTT. It encodes CASSLGRGSDTQYF. V and J are TRBV7-3 and TRBJ2-3; D unclear. Germline V gene lookup returns CDR1 SGHTA and CDR2 FQGTGA. The CDR3 runs to 14 residues. The V end was cut by 2 bases, the J end by 6 bases, with 12 bases between.